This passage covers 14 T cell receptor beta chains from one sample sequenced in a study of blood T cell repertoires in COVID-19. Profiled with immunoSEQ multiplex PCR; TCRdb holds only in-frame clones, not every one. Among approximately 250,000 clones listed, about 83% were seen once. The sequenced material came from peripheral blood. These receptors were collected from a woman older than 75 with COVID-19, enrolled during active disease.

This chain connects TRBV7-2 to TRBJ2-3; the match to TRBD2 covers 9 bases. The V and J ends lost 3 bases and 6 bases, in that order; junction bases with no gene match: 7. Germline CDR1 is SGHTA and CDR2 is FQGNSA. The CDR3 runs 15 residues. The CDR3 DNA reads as TGTGCCAGCAGCTTGAGTAGCGGGGGCTTGGATACGCAGTATTTT. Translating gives CASSLSSGGLDTQYF. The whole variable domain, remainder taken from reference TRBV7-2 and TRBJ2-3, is GAGVSQSPSNKVTEKGKDVELRCDPISGHTALYWYRQSLGQGLEFLIYFQGNSAPDKSGLPSDRFSAERTGGSVSTLTIQRTQQEDSAVYLCASSLSSGGLDTQYFGPGTRLTVL.

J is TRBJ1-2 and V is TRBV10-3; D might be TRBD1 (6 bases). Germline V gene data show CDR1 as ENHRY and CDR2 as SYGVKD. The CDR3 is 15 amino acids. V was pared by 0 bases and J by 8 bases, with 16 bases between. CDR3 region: CAISESGGEVRGYTF. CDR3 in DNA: TGTGCCATCAGTGAGTCAGGGGGAGAAGTACGGGGCTACACCTTC.

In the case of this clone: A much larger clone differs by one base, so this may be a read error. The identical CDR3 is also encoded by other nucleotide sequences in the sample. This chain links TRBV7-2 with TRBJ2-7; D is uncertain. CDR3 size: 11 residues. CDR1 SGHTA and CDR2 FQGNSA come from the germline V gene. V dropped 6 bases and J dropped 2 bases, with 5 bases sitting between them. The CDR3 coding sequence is TGTGCCAGCAGTCTAACCTACGAGCAGTACTTC. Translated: CASSLTYEQYF.

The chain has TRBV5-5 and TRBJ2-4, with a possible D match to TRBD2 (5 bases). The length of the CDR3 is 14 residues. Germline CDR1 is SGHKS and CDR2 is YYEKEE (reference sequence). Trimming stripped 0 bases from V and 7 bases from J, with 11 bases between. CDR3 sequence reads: CASSLAGGFNIQYF. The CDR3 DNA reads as TGTGCCAGCAGCTTGGCCGGAGGATTTAACATTCAGTACTTC.

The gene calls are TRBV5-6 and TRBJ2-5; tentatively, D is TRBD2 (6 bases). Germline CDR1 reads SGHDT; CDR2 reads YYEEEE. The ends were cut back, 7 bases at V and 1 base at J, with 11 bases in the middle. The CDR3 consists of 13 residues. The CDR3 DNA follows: TGTGCCAGCGGGAGGTCACTCCAAGAGACCCAGTACTTC. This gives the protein CASGRSLQETQYF.

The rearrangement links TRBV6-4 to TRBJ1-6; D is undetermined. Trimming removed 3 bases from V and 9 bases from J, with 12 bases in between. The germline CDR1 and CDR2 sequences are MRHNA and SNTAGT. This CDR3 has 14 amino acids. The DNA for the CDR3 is TGTGCCAGCAGTGAAATCCCGGGGAGTTCACCCCTCCACTTT. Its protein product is CASSEIPGSSPLHF.

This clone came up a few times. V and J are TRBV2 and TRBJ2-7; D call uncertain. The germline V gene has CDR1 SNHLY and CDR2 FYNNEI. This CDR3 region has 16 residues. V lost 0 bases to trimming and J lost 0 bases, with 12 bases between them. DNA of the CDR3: TGTGCCAGCAGTGAAGCGCTTCGACGGAGCTCCTACGAGCAGTACGTC. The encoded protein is CASSEALRRSSYEQYV.

CDR3 sequence: CASSPRWTGGSGANVLTF. In DNA, the CDR3 is TGTGCCAGCAGTCCCCGTTGGACAGGGGGCTCTGGGGCCAACGTCCTGACTTTC. This chain connects TRBV27 to TRBJ2-6; 10 nucleotides agree with TRBD1. Trimming took 5 bases from V and 0 from J; bases not matched to a gene: 7. CDR1 is MNHEY, CDR2 SMNVEV, per germline (reference sequence). The CDR3 contains 18 residues.

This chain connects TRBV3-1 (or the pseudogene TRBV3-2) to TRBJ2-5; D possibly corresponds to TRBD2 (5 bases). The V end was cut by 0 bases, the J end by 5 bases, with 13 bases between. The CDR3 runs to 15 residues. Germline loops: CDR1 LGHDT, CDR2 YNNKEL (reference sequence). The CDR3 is CASSQDALAGETQYF. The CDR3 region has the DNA TGTGCCAGCAGCCAAGACGCGCTAGCTGGTGAGACCCAGTACTTC.

CDR3 nucleotides: TGTGCCACCAGCTGGTTTACGACGGGGAACACTGAAGCTTTCTTT. Translation gives CATSWFTTGNTEAFF. This chain joins TRBV15 and TRBJ1-1; no definite D call. Trimming removed 5 bases at V and 1 base at J, with 14 bases between. CDR1 is LNHNV and CDR2 is YYDKDF in the germline V gene (reference sequence). This CDR3 has 15 amino acids.

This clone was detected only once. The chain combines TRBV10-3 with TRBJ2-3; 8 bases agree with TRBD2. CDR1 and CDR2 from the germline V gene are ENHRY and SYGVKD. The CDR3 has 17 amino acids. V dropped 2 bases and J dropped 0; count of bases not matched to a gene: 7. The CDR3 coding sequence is TGTGCCATCAGTGAGGGGTTAGCGGGGTCTAGCACAGATACGCAGTATTTT. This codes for CAISEGLAGSSTDTQYF.

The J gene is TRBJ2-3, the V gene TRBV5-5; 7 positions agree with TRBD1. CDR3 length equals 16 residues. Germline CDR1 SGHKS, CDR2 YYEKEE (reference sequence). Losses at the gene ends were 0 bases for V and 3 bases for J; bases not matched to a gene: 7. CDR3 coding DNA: TGTGCCAGCAGCTTGGAAGGGGGCGCATGGACAGATACGCAGTATTTT. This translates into CASSLEGGAWTDTQYF.

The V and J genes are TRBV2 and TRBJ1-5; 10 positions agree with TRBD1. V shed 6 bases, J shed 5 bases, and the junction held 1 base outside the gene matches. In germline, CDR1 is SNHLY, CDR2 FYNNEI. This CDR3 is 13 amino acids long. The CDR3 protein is CASRDRGHQPQHF. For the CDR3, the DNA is TGTGCCAGCAGAGACAGGGGGCATCAGCCCCAGCATTTT.

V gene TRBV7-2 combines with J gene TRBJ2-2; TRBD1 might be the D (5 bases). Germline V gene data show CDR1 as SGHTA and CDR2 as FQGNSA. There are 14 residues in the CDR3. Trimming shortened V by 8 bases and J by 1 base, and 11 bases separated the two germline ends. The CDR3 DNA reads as TGTGCCAGCTTGGGGCCGAAGAACACCGGGGAGCTGTTTTTT. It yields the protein CASLGPKNTGELFF.